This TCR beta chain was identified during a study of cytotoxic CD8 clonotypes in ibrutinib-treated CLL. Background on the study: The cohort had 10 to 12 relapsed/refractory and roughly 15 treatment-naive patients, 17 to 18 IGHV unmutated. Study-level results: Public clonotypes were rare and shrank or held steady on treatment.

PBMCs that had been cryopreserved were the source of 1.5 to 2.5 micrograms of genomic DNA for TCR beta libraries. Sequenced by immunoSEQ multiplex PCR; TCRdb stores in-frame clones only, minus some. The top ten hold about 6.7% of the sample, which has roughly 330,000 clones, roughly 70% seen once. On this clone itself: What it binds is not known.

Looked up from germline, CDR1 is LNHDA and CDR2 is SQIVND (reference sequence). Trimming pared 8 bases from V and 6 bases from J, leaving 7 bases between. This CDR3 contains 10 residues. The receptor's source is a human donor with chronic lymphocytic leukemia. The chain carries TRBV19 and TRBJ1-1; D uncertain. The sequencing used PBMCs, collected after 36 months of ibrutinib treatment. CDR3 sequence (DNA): TGTGCCAGTTGGCAGTCTGAAGCTTTCTTT. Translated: CASWQSEAFF.